A selection of T cell receptor beta chains follows, all from one sample in a study of T cell changes during pregnancy in multiple sclerosis. Using immunoSEQ multiplex PCR, the repertoire was profiled, and TCRdb retains in-frame clones only, with some absent. The table lists roughly 48,000 clones, around 90% of them singletons, with about 1.2% in the top ten. The sequenced sample was CD4+ T cells from peripheral blood mononuclear cells, obtained in the second trimester of pregnancy. The receptors stem from a female donor with multiple sclerosis, enrolled in a pregnancy study. Each CDR3 is given with its conserved first and last residue.

v_call: TRBV5-6; j_call: TRBJ1-1; cdr3_aa: CASRRDTDTEAFF
v_call: TRBV27; j_call: TRBJ1-2; cdr3_aa: CASSAISGGVYGYTF
v_call: TRBV10-3; j_call: TRBJ2-1; cdr3_aa: CAIRPSLAGGAEQFF
v_call: TRBV10-3; j_call: TRBJ1-2; cdr3_aa: CAISESPGDRGGYTF
v_call: TRBV6-1; j_call: TRBJ2-7; cdr3_aa: CASSDEGASSYEQYF
v_call: TRBV4-1; j_call: TRBJ1-2; cdr3_aa: CASSPEGQRSYGYTF
v_call: TRBV7-9; j_call: TRBJ2-1; cdr3_aa: CASSPGTAYNEQFF
v_call: TRBV29-1; j_call: TRBJ1-2; cdr3_aa: CSVELSNYGYTF
v_call: TRBV28; j_call: TRBJ1-2; cdr3_aa: CASSLIEGATGYTF
v_call: TRBV6-5; j_call: TRBJ2-2; cdr3_aa: CASSYTGEPAGELFF
v_call: TRBV7-3; j_call: TRBJ2-1; cdr3_aa: CASSLAGDLNEQFF
v_call: TRBV6-5; j_call: TRBJ2-7; cdr3_aa: CASSLGGSFYEQYF
v_call: TRBV28; j_call: TRBJ2-5; cdr3_aa: CASSFRREGQFWQETQYF
v_call: TRBV28; j_call: TRBJ1-4; cdr3_aa: CASRGSQVSTNEKLFF
v_call: TRBV10-2; j_call: TRBJ1-2; cdr3_aa: CASSESPPGNPACTF
v_call: TRBV19; j_call: TRBJ2-3; cdr3_aa: CASSIAGGAADTQYF
v_call: TRBV27; j_call: TRBJ2-3; cdr3_aa: CASTRHHSSGSTDTQYF
v_call: TRBV7-2; j_call: TRBJ1-5; cdr3_aa: CASSPGRAGNQPQHF
v_call: TRBV5-5; j_call: TRBJ2-1; cdr3_aa: CASSRKQGGDEQFF
v_call: TRBV30; j_call: TRBJ2-7; cdr3_aa: CAWSDYRELYEQYF
v_call: TRBV9; j_call: TRBJ2-7; cdr3_aa: CASSVNVGGDEQYF
v_call: TRBV23-1; j_call: TRBJ2-7; cdr3_aa: CASSQWDRGSYEQYF
v_call: TRBV29-1; j_call: TRBJ2-7; cdr3_aa: CSVSGDVYEQYF
v_call: TRBV29-1; j_call: TRBJ2-7; cdr3_aa: CSVEGAGGHYEQYF
v_call: TRBV7-3; j_call: TRBJ1-5; cdr3_aa: CASSEQREQPQHF
v_call: TRBV28; j_call: TRBJ1-2; cdr3_aa: CASSRPPGTYGYTF
v_call: TRBV5-1; j_call: TRBJ2-5; cdr3_aa: CASSPEVETQYF
v_call: TRBV19; j_call: TRBJ2-7; cdr3_aa: CASKSEIGTGYEQYF
v_call: TRBV4-1; j_call: TRBJ2-3; cdr3_aa: CASGRSGRAEGRSDTQYF
v_call: TRBV18; j_call: TRBJ2-3; cdr3_aa: CASSGLGLAGTDTQYF
v_call: TRBV28; j_call: TRBJ1-4; cdr3_aa: CASSPGGAGFGQKLFF
v_call: TRBV10-2; j_call: TRBJ2-1; cdr3_aa: CASSELGTSTYNEQFF
v_call: TRBV14; j_call: TRBJ1-1; cdr3_aa: CASSQSVQAKRLF
v_call: TRBV9; j_call: TRBJ2-7; cdr3_aa: CASSVTSGAYEQYF
v_call: TRBV29-1; j_call: TRBJ2-7; cdr3_aa: CSVESRVREQYF
v_call: TRBV19; j_call: TRBJ1-1; cdr3_aa: CASSLQQAVEAFF
v_call: TRBV7-6; j_call: TRBJ2-2; cdr3_aa: CASRSVVGAPPGELFF
v_call: TRBV5-6; j_call: TRBJ2-1; cdr3_aa: CASSLVGRAYNEQFF
v_call: TRBV14; j_call: TRBJ1-1; cdr3_aa: CASSQAGGRRTEAFF
v_call: TRBV19; j_call: TRBJ1-5; cdr3_aa: CASSMAGTRGRSNQPQHF
v_call: TRBV18; j_call: TRBJ1-2; cdr3_aa: CASSPGQGTGYTF
v_call: TRBV6-1; j_call: TRBJ1-2; cdr3_aa: CASSEKGAHGYTF
v_call: TRBV6-1; j_call: TRBJ1-2; cdr3_aa: CASITTGSINGYTF
v_call: TRBV6-1; j_call: TRBJ1-2; cdr3_aa: CASSESGIYGYTF
v_call: TRBV5-4; j_call: TRBJ1-4; cdr3_aa: CASSLQGAGTNEKLFF
v_call: TRBV6-1; j_call: TRBJ2-4; cdr3_aa: CASSETSGRDIQYF
v_call: TRBV6-4; j_call: TRBJ1-1; cdr3_aa: CASSDVQGGTEAFF